The 19 T cell receptor beta chains presented below share a single source sample, sequenced in a study of CD8+ T cells in alopecia areata (dated by TCRdb to 2016 to 2019). Receptor amplification or capture employed the immunoSEQ multiplex PCR assay. RNA was extracted from all samples and reverse transcribed into cDNA as template for TCR sequencing. In its TCRdb copy, this immuneACCESS table keeps in-frame sequences only and misses some clones. Where compared with another copy, unresolved V genes explain less than half of these, and the others have no known cause. This sample holds about 200,000 clones; 50% to 70% were observed only once. The ten largest account for 1.3% of the sample. The meaning of the sample's treatment or condition label: oral pan-JAK inhibitor, 5-10 mg twice daily. The source was CD4+ T cells sorted from blood, collected between weeks 47 and 50, from a patient treated with tofacitinib. These receptors came from a human donor with alopecia areata.

This clone was detected a few times. The chain links TRBV10-3 to TRBJ2-2; 7 bases align to TRBD1. Germline values: CDR1 ENHRY, CDR2 SYGVKD. The CDR3 totals 14 residues. Trimming cost V 2 bases and J 4 bases; bases outside gene matches: 1. CDR3 nucleotides: TGTGCCATCAGTGAGGGGACAGTCACCGGGGAGCTGTTTTTT. Its translation is CAISEGTVTGELFF.

The chain combines TRBV30 with TRBJ2-5; TRBD2 matches 8 bases. Germline V gives CDR1 GTSNPN, CDR2 SVGIG (reference sequence). This CDR3 region has 16 residues. Trimming at V came to 0 bases and at J to 5 bases, leaving 11 bases not matched to a gene. In DNA, the CDR3 is TGTGCCTGGAGTGTACTTGGCTCTTCGGGAGGGGAGACCCAGTACTTC. Residues: CAWSVLGSSGGETQYF.

The rearrangement uses TRBV6-5 and TRBJ2-1; 13 bases are a match to TRBD2. In germline, CDR1 is MNHEY, CDR2 SVGAGI. The trim removed 5 bases at V and 9 bases at J, leaving 7 bases unmatched. CDR3 length: 15 amino acids. The CDR3 coding sequence is TGTGCCAGCAGTGCAACTAGCGGGGGGGCCGGTGAGCAGTTCTTC. Amino acid sequence: CASSATSGGAGEQFF.

This chain uses TRBV15 with TRBJ1-6; D might be TRBD1 (5 bases). This CDR3 is 14 amino acids long. Trimming left V 1 base short and J 13 bases short, with 14 bases between. The germline V gene encodes CDR1 LNHNV and CDR2 YYDKDF (reference sequence). The CDR3: CATSRAGRDWPLHF. The CDR3 DNA follows: TGTGCCACCAGCAGAGCGGGACGGGATTGGCCCCTCCACTTT.

The CDR3 here is CASSLAGGDTQYF. CDR3 bases: TGCGCCAGCAGCCTAGCGGGGGGAGATACGCAGTATTTT. J is TRBJ2-3 and V is TRBV4-3, with TRBD2 matching over 10 bases. The CDR3 runs to 13 residues. Germline assignment: CDR1 LGHNA and CDR2 YSLEER. V gave up 4 bases and J gave up 5 bases; unmatched junction bases: 0.

In the case of this clone: The germline gene is not matched at one end of the junction; a read error may be the cause. The V gene is TRBV29-1, the J gene TRBJ2-5; TRBD2 might be the D (6 bases). Germline CDR1 and CDR2: SQVTM and ANQGSEA. This CDR3 region has 18 residues. This chain's CDR3 is CSVEPRGGEPLAGETQYF. The CDR3 DNA sequence: TGCAGTGTTGAACCTCGGGGAGGAGAGCCGCTAGCAGGAGAGACCCAGTACTTC.

The chain joins TRBV27 to TRBJ2-5; 7 nucleotides match TRBD1. The CDR3 loop spans 13 amino acids. Germline assignment: CDR1 MNHEY and CDR2 SMNVEV (reference sequence). J was trimmed by 3 bases and V by 3 bases; bases with no gene match: 1. CDR3 nucleotides: TGTGCCAGCAGTTTGACAGGGAAAGAGACCCAGTACTTC. Amino acids: CASSLTGKETQYF.

The V and J genes are TRBV25-1 and TRBJ1-2, with 8 bases lining up with TRBD1. The J segment lost 2 bases and the V segment lost 8 bases, leaving 10 bases of the junction unmatched. This CDR3 spans 15 amino acids. In germline, CDR1 is MGHDK, CDR2 SYGVNS. This CDR3 is CASEPDGQGNYGYTF. Written as DNA, the CDR3 is TGTGCCAGCGAGCCCGACGGACAGGGAAACTATGGCTACACCTTC.

This clone was seen a few times. This chain connects TRBV29-1 to TRBJ2-3; TRBD1 aligns across 8 bases. This CDR3 spans 14 amino acids. Trimming at V came to 7 bases and at J to 3 bases, leaving 9 bases not matched to a gene. The germline V gene has CDR1 SQVTM and CDR2 ANQGSEA. The CDR3 DNA sequence: TGCAGCGCCGATGGACAGGGACGTACAGATACGCAGTATTTT. Translating it yields CSADGQGRTDTQYF.

This chain connects TRBV4-3 to TRBJ1-6; D is ambiguous. Trimming removed 0 bases from V and 10 bases from J, with 10 bases in between. The CDR3 has 14 amino acids. Germline loops: CDR1 LGHNA, CDR2 YSLEER. This CDR3 reads CASSQDFWASPLHF. The CDR3 DNA follows: TGCGCCAGCAGCCAAGATTTTTGGGCGTCACCCCTCCACTTT.

V and J are TRBV7-6 and TRBJ2-3; 13 bases match TRBD2. The CDR3 loop spans 16 amino acids. Germline-derived CDR1 and CDR2 are SGHVS and FNYEAQ. With V trimmed by 5 bases and J by 3 bases, 5 bases remained unmatched. Written as DNA, the CDR3 is TGTGCCAGCAGCCCAACTAGCGGGGGGGTAACAGATACGCAGTATTTT. Translation: CASSPTSGGVTDTQYF.

A few counts support this clone. The chain is built from TRBV29-1 and TRBJ2-7; possibly TRBD1 for D (6 bases). Between the trimmed V and J ends, which lost 7 bases and 5 bases, there was a span of 15 bases. CDR1 and CDR2 from the germline V gene are SQVTM and ANQGSEA. The length of the CDR3 is 12 residues. CDR3 coding DNA: TGCAGCGCGGACAGTCCGGGCAACGAGCAGTACTTC. Its protein is CSADSPGNEQYF.

J is TRBJ2-5 and V is TRBV5-1, with 9 bases that match TRBD2. V was pared by 4 bases and J by 4 bases, with 8 bases of the junction left unmatched. The CDR3 has 15 residues. Looked up from germline, CDR1 is SGHRS and CDR2 is YFSETQ. The DNA of the CDR3 is TGCGCCAGCAGCCTGGGGACTAGCAGCCCAGAGACCCAGTACTTC. Translated, it gives CASSLGTSSPETQYF.

This chain connects TRBV29-1 to TRBJ2-6, with D unclear. The CDR3 is made up of 12 amino acids. Trimming removed 5 bases at V and 1 base at J, with 3 bases between. Germline CDR1 SQVTM, CDR2 ANQGSEA. CDR3 amino acids: CSVSSGANVLTF. In DNA, the CDR3 is TGCAGCGTTTCATCTGGGGCCAACGTCCTGACTTTC.

The chain combines TRBV9 with TRBJ1-6; 8 bases are a match to TRBD1. Germline-derived CDR1 and CDR2 are SGDLS and YYNGEE. With 0 bases clipped from V and 0 bases from J, the junction kept 11 bases outside the gene matches. The CDR3 has 20 residues. The CDR3 loop reads CASSVADGQGKGSYNSPLHF. DNA of the CDR3: TGTGCCAGCAGCGTAGCGGACGGACAGGGAAAGGGCTCCTATAATTCACCCCTCCACTTT.

V is TRBV9 and J is TRBJ1-1; D is undetermined. CDR1 is SGDLS and CDR2 is YYNGEE in the germline V gene. Trimming removed 0 bases at V and 5 bases at J, with 11 bases between. CDR3 length equals 14 residues. CDR3 DNA: TGTGCCAGCAGCGTAGACTGGGGAGGAACTGAAGCTTTCTTT. Translation: CASSVDWGGTEAFF.

The chain is built from TRBV2 and TRBJ2-7; perhaps TRBD2 as D (6 bases). V lost 4 bases to trimming and J lost 0 bases, with 13 bases between them. The CDR3 runs 15 residues. From germline, CDR1 is SNHLY and CDR2 FYNNEI. As DNA, the CDR3 is TGTGCCAGCAGTGCGGGAGACTCCATCTCCTACGAGCAGTACTTC. Protein sequence: CASSAGDSISYEQYF.

The J gene is TRBJ1-2, the V gene TRBV29-1, with 7 bases matching TRBD1. Losses at the gene ends were 4 bases for V and 5 bases for J; bases not matched to a gene: 13. CDR3 length equals 15 residues. Germline CDR1 SQVTM, CDR2 ANQGSEA. CDR3 protein: CSVADRVSSWYGYTF. The DNA of the CDR3 is TGCAGCGTTGCTGACAGGGTCTCCTCCTGGTATGGCTACACCTTC.

The chain couples TRBV5-6 to TRBJ1-2; D is unclear. The CDR3 runs 13 residues. V was pared by 6 bases and J by 6 bases, with 15 bases between. The V gene's germline CDR1 is SGHDT and CDR2 YYEEEE. CDR3 amino acids: CASIFDRGDGYTF. The CDR3 DNA reads TGTGCCAGCATTTTTGACCGCGGGGATGGCTACACCTTC.